This entry describes one TCR beta chain. No antigen is known for it. Germline trimming cut 6 bases from V and 4 bases from J; bases unmatched to any gene: 9. The length of the CDR3 is 15 residues. Germline CDR1 reads SNHLY; CDR2 reads FYNNEI. This entry belongs to a study of lymphopenia after photon versus proton radiotherapy. Study observations and caveats: Post-nadir diversity loss with photons came from oligoclonal expansion, particularly CD8+ Temra cells. Survival link was tested only in deceased patients; proton benefit remains a possibility. Relative stability marked proton patients; photon patients lost diversity and naive cells.

The repertoire was sequenced with immunoSEQ multiplex PCR; TCRdb's copy has only in-frame clones and lacks some. Of 53,000 or so clones in the sample, around 83% were seen once. Sample: peripheral blood, taken from a patient treated with photon-based radiotherapy. The sequence came from a man in his fifties or sixties with gastric cancer. The rearrangement links TRBV2 to TRBJ1-2, with 9 bases matching TRBD1. CDR3 in amino acids: CASSALQGASYGYTF. CDR3 bases: TGTGCCAGCAGCGCCCTACAGGGGGCAAGCTATGGCTACACCTTC.